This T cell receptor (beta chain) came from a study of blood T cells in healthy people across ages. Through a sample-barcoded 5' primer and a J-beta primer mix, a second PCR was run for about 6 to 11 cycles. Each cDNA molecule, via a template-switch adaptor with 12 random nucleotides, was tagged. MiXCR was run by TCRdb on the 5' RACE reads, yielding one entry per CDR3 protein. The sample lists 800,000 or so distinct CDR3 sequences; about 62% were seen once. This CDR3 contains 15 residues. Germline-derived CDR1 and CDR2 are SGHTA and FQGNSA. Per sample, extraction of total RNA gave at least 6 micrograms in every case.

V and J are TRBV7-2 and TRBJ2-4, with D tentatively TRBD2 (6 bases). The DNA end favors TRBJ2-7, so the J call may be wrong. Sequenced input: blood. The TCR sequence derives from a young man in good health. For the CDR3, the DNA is TGTGCCAGCAGTTCAGGAGGGAACGGCGGATGCGAGCAGTACTTC. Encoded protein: CASSSGGNGGCEQYF.